In this sample, the clone carrying this T cell receptor beta chain turned up many times. Its antigen is not identified. The data are from a study of identical twins. After removal of 4 bases from V and 7 bases from J, the junction contained 5 bases not matched to a gene. Germline loops: CDR1 LNHNV, CDR2 YYDKDF (reference sequence). This CDR3 spans 15 amino acids. Study-wide results and limits: Part of the zero-insertion signal could reflect confounding by invariant MAIT and iNKT cells.

Via MiXCR, TCRdb re-called the 5' RACE reads, giving one row per CDR3 protein. The table includes more than 650,000 distinct CDR3 sequences, around 6% detected once. V is TRBV15 and J is TRBJ2-1, with 12 bases fitting TRBD2. The sample consisted of naive T cells sorted from blood. The origin of this receptor is a man younger than 30 in good health. CDR3 sequence: CATSMTSGRLNEQFF. In nucleotides, the CDR3 is TGTGCCACCAGCATGACTAGCGGGAGACTGAATGAGCAGTTCTTC.